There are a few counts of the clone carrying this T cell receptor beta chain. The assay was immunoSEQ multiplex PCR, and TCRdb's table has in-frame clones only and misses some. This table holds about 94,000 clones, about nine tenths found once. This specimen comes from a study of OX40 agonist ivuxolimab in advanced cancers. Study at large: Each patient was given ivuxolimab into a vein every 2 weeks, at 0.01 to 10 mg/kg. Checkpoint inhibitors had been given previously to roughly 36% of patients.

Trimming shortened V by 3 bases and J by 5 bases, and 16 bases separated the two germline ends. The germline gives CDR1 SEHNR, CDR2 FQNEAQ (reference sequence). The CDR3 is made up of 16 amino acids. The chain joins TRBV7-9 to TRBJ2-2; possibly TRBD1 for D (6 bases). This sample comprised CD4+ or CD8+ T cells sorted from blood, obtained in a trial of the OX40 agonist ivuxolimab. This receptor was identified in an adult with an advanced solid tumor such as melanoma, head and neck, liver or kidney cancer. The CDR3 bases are TGTGCCAGCAGCTTCTCAAACTCGAGGGGGACCGGGGAGCTGTTTTTT. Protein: CASSFSNSRGTGELFF.